The rows below give T cell receptor beta chains drawn from one sample of a study of blood T cell repertoires in COVID-19. Assay: immunoSEQ multiplex PCR; the TCRdb copy retains only in-frame clones and omits some. Seen here are under 250,000 clones, less than 90% observed once, and the top ten hold around 5.5%. Sequenced: peripheral blood. The receptors come from a woman in her sixties who had recovered from COVID-19. Both conserved end residues are part of each CDR3. D genes are given only for firm matches. Not all rows give a size; the values are once, few, many and, for expanded clones, a class.

clone_size j_call d_call v_call cdr3_nt cdr3_aa
NA TRBJ1-1 NA TRBV5-5 TGTGCCAGCAGCTTGGGGCCTGACAGTATTACTGAAGCTTTCTTT CASSLGPDSITEAFF
NA TRBJ2-2 NA TRBV9 TGTGCCAGCAGCGCACCGTCCATGGGAGACACCGGGGAGCTGTTTTTT CASSAPSMGDTGELFF
NA TRBJ2-1 NA TRBV15 TGTGCCACCAGCTACCGAATTAGCGAGGATGAGCAGTTCTTC CATSYRISEDEQFF
NA TRBJ1-2 NA TRBV6-5 TGTGCCAGCAACGTCGAGGGTCCCGGTAACTATGGCTACACCTTC CASNVEGPGNYGYTF
NA TRBJ2-3 TRBD2 TRBV19 TGTGCCAGTAGTAAAACTAGCGGGGGGGGAGATACGCAGTATTTT CASSKTSGGGDTQYF
NA TRBJ2-5 NA TRBV4-1 TGCGCCAGCAGCCAATCGGAGGGGGCCGGGGAGACCCAGTACTTC CASSQSEGAGETQYF
NA TRBJ2-3 NA TRBV7-2 TGTGCCAGCAGCTTCTCTAGAGATACGCAGTATTTT CASSFSRDTQYF
NA TRBJ1-2 NA TRBV27 TGTGCCAGCAGTTTACTCGGCAGGGGCTATGGCTACACCTTC CASSLLGRGYGYTF
NA TRBJ1-3 NA TRBV7-5 TGTGCCAGTGGCGCGGAGGGTGGGGCTGGAAACACCATATATTTT CASGAEGGAGNTIYF
NA TRBJ1-4 NA TRBV7-2 TGTGCCAGCAGCACCTACCAGGGAATTAATGAAAAACTGTTTTTT CASSTYQGINEKLFF
NA TRBJ2-7 NA TRBV27 TGTGCCAGCAGTTTAGGTTCAGGGGTCCACGAGCAGTACTTC CASSLGSGVHEQYF
NA TRBJ2-3 NA TRBV9 TGTGCCAGCAGCGTAGGACAGACTGGAACTAGCACAGATACGCAGTATTTT CASSVGQTGTSTDTQYF
NA TRBJ1-5 NA TRBV6-5 TGTGCCAGCAGTTACGAGAGCCTATATAGCAATCAGCCCCAGCATTTT CASSYESLYSNQPQHF
NA TRBJ1-4 TRBD1 TRBV5-1 TGCGCCAGCAGTAAAAAACAGGGGGCAGGGGAAAAACTGTTTTTT CASSKKQGAGEKLFF
NA TRBJ2-7 NA TRBV29-1 TGCAGCGTTCGGACCTCCTCGACAGACTCGTACGAGCAGTACTTC CSVRTSSTDSYEQYF
NA TRBJ2-1 NA TRBV11-2 TGTGCCAGCAGCCGTCCCCCGGGTCAGGGGTTTGATGAGCAGTTCTTC CASSRPPGQGFDEQFF
NA TRBJ1-6 NA TRBV6-5 TGTGCCAGCAGTTACGACAGAGACACTAATTCACCCCTCCACTTT CASSYDRDTNSPLHF
NA TRBJ2-2 TRBD2 TRBV4-3 TGCGCCAGCAGCCAAGAGGTGGCGGGGGGGCCGGCCACCGGGGAGCTGTTTTTT CASSQEVAGGPATGELFF
NA TRBJ1-5 TRBD1 TRBV7-3 TGTGCCAGCAGCCCCCGGACAGGGCTAAATCAGCCCCAGCATTTT CASSPRTGLNQPQHF
NA TRBJ2-1 NA TRBV19 TGTGCCAGTAGTATAGTAGGGGCGGATGAGCAGTTCTTC CASSIVGADEQFF
NA TRBJ2-3 TRBD2 TRBV7-9 TGTGCCAGCAGCAGCCACGGGGGGGCTGGAGATACGCAGTATTTT CASSSHGGAGDTQYF
once TRBJ1-2 NA TRBV11-2 TGTGCCAGCAGCTTAGGATTCGGGAGCGGCTACACCTTC CASSLGFGSGYTF
once TRBJ1-2 NA TRBV5-1 TGCGCCAGCAGCATAGACGGGGACTATGGCTACACCTTC CASSIDGDYGYTF
once TRBJ2-7 NA TRBV19 TGTGCCAGTAGTATAACCCTAGACAGCCAAACCTACGAGCAGTACTTC CASSITLDSQTYEQYF
NA TRBJ2-7 NA TRBV12-3/TRBV12-4 TGTGCCAGCAGTTTGGACAGCTCCTACGAGCAGTACTTC CASSLDSSYEQYF
few TRBJ1-1 TRBD1 TRBV3-1/TRBV3-2 TGTGCCAGCAGCCAAGGGACAGGGTGGAGCACTGAAGCTTTCTTT CASSQGTGWSTEAFF
NA TRBJ2-1 TRBD1 TRBV19 TGTGCCAGTAGTATAGAAGGGACAGGGCGAGAGCAGTTCTTC CASSIEGTGREQFF
once TRBJ1-3 NA TRBV5-1 TGCGCCAGCAGCTATCAGGGGTCCTCTGGAAACACCATATATTTT CASSYQGSSGNTIYF
NA TRBJ2-2 TRBD2 TRBV7-9 TGTGCCAGCAGCTTACGACTAGCCGGGACCGGGGAGCTGTTTTTT CASSLRLAGTGELFF
NA TRBJ2-2 NA TRBV5-1 TGCGCCAGCAGCTCGTTACAGGGTCCCGGGGAGCTGTTTTTT CASSSLQGPGELFF
NA TRBJ2-5 TRBD1 TRBV2 TGTGCCAGCAGGGGGGACAGATCCCAAGAGACCCAGTACTTC CASRGDRSQETQYF
NA TRBJ1-2 NA TRBV19 TGTGCCAGTAGTATTCCGCAGGGGCGTTCGAACTATGGCTACACCTTC CASSIPQGRSNYGYTF
NA TRBJ1-1 TRBD1 TRBV5-1 TGCGCCAGCAGCTTGGGGACAGGGATCACTGAAGCTTTCTTT CASSLGTGITEAFF
NA TRBJ2-7 TRBD1 TRBV5-4 TGTGCCAGCAGCTCGGACAGGGGGCGGGGAGAGCAGTACTTC CASSSDRGRGEQYF
NA TRBJ2-6 NA TRBV18 TGTGCCAGCTCATCGGACAGCTCTGGGGCCAACGTCCTGACTTTC CASSSDSSGANVLTF
few TRBJ2-1 NA TRBV2 TGTGCCACCGGAGTCTACAATGAGCAGTTCTTC CATGVYNEQFF
NA TRBJ2-1 NA TRBV7-6 TGTGCCAGCAGCTTCCGGGACTCTTACAATGAGCAGTTCTTC CASSFRDSYNEQFF
NA TRBJ2-7 TRBD1 TRBV2 TGTGCCAGCAGTTTGGACGGACAGGGGGCTTACGAGCAGTACTTC CASSLDGQGAYEQYF
NA TRBJ1-1 NA TRBV11-1 TGTGCCAGCAGCTCGAGGGTTTTCACTGAAGCTTTCTTT CASSSRVFTEAFF
NA TRBJ2-6 NA TRBV5-1 TGCGCCAGCAGTCCCGGGTCTCACAAGTCTGGGGCCAACGTCCTGACTTTC CASSPGSHKSGANVLTF
few TRBJ1-2 NA TRBV29-1 TGCAGCGTTGAAGATCTAATGGCTGACAGCTATGGCTACACCTTC CSVEDLMADSYGYTF
NA TRBJ2-7 TRBD1 TRBV6-5 TGTGCCAGCAGTTCCCTAGGGGGCGTAACCTACGAGCAGTACTTC CASSSLGGVTYEQYF
NA TRBJ1-2 NA TRBV7-2 TGTGCCAGCAGCTTTAATTATTATGGCTACACCTTC CASSFNYYGYTF
NA TRBJ1-5 NA TRBV7-2 TGTGCCAGCAGCTTCACTCTTGCTCAGCCCCAGCATTTT CASSFTLAQPQHF
NA TRBJ1-6 NA TRBV30 TGTGCCTGGAGTGGGCAGGTCTATTCACCCCTCCACTTT CAWSGQVYSPLHF
NA TRBJ2-7 TRBD2 TRBV12-3/TRBV12-4 TGTGCCAGCAGTTGGACTAGCGGGTACGAGCAGTACTTC CASSWTSGYEQYF
NA TRBJ2-3 TRBD1 TRBV6-5 TGTGCCAGCAGTTACATTGGACAGGGGAAAGATACGCAGTATTTT CASSYIGQGKDTQYF
NA TRBJ2-1 NA TRBV4-1 TGCGCCAGCAGCCAGGGGACTTATAGCTCCTACAATGAGCAGTTCTTC CASSQGTYSSYNEQFF
NA TRBJ1-4 NA TRBV5-1 TGCGCCAGCAGCTTGGTACGGGGAGGGGACGAAAAACTGTTTTTT CASSLVRGGDEKLFF
NA TRBJ1-4 TRBD1 TRBV6-6 TGTGCCAGCAGTTCAACAGGGGGGACTAATGAAAAACTGTTTTTT CASSSTGGTNEKLFF
few TRBJ2-3 TRBD2 TRBV7-8 TGTGCCAGCAGCTTACGGGGGGGAGATACGCAGTATTTT CASSLRGGDTQYF
NA TRBJ1-5 NA TRBV10-3 TGTGCCATCAGTGCCCTGGGGGGAGGCAATCAGCCCCAGCATTTT CAISALGGGNQPQHF
NA TRBJ1-1 TRBD1 TRBV19 TGTGCCAGTAGTACGGGACAGTTGATGAACACTGAAGCTTTCTTT CASSTGQLMNTEAFF